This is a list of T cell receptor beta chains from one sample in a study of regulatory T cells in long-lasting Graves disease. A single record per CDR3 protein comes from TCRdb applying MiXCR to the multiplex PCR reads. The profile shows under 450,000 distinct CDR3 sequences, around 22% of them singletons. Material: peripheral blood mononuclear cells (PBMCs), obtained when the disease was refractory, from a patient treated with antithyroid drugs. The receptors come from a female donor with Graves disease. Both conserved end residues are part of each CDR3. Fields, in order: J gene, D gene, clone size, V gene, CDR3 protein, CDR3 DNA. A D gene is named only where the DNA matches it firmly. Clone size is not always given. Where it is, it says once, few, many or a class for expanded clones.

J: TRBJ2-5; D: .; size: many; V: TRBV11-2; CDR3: CASTIKGRSGETQYF; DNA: TGTGCCAGCACCATTAAGGGCAGGTCAGGAGAGACCCAGTACTTC
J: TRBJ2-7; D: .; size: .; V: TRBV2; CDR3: CASRRRDSPFYGQYF; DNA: TGTGCCAGCAGGAGGAGGGACAGCCCATTCTACGGGCAGTACTTC
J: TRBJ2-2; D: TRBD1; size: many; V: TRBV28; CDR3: CASSLRPGTGATGELFF; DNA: TGTGCCAGCAGCTTGCGTCCCGGGACAGGGGCCACCGGGGAGCTGTTTTTT
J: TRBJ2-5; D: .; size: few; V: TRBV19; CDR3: CASSIQTSTKTQYF; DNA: TGTGCCAGTAGTATCCAAACTAGCACGAAGACCCAGTACTTC
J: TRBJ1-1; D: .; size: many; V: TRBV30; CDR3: CAWGSRRGTEAFF; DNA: TGTGCCTGGGGGTCGAGGAGGGGCACTGAAGCTTTCTTT
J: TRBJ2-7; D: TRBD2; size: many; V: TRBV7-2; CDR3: CASWGAGGLYEQYF; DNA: TGTGCCAGTTGGGGGGCGGGAGGGCTGTACGAGCAGTACTTC
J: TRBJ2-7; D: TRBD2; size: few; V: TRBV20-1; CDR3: CSARVGTSGRLLYEQYF; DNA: TGCAGTGCTAGAGTTGGGACTAGCGGGAGGCTGCTTTACGAGCAGTACTTC
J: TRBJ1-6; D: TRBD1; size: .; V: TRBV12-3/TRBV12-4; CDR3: CASSLGQISPLHF; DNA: TGTGCCAGCAGTTTGGGACAGATTTCACCCCTCCACTTT
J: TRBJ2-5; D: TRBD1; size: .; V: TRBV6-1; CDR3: CASATGDRGLETQYF; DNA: TGTGCCAGCGCAACCGGAGACAGGGGGTTGGAGACCCAGTACTTC
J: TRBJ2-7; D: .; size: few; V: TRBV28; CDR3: CASSLGEYEQYF; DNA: TGTGCCAGCAGTTTAGGGGAGTACGAGCAGTACTTC